This TCR beta chain was recovered during a study of Graves' ophthalmopathy and Graves' hyperthyroidism (dated 2018 in TCRdb). General notes on the study: Peripheral blood was collected at initial diagnosis, before any treatment. To tell Graves' ophthalmopathy apart from Graves' hyperthyroidism, and to predict which patients would progress to ophthalmopathy, the study relied on TCR beta repertoire signatures. In total, some 130 blood samples were TCR-sequenced: some 40 ophthalmopathy, some 75 hyperthyroidism and 17 hyperthyroidism-to-ophthalmopathy patients. A discovery set of 95 to 100 patients (more than 40 ophthalmopathy, 55 to 60 stable hyperthyroidism) was enrolled to explore V-J signatures distinguishing ophthalmopathy from hyperthyroidism. An independent validation cohort comprised roughly 20 hyperthyroidism patients and 15 to 17 patients who later progressed from hyperthyroidism to ophthalmopathy. T-cell repertoires of thyroid tissue and blood were compared in about six hyperthyroidism patients. After sampling, hyperthyroidism patients received methimazole starting at 30 mg daily, and ophthalmopathy patients received high-dose intravenous methylprednisolone.

For repertoire sequencing, the TCR beta CDR3 regions were amplified from RNA transcripts. A first-round RT-PCR used HTBI primers with the Qiagen OneStep RT-PCR kit, followed by a second-round multiplex PCR, size selection and purification. Libraries were sequenced on an Illumina HiSeq2000 using paired-end 100 bp reads. The study's processing was this. Reads were processed with SOAPnuke, discarding reads with adapters, uncalled bases, mean Phred below 15, or no exact constant-primer or identifier match. High-quality paired reads were merged with COPE v1.2.5. Each unique nucleotide sequence was defined as a clonotype, and clonotypes were aligned to IMGT TRB V, D and J references with MiTCR v1.1. Only V-J combinations with frequency above 0.0001 were analysed, covering approximately 99% of repertoires. A TCR clonal expansion and chaos score per V-J combination was defined as the ratio of F50 clonal expansion to chaos observed in the TCRdist matrix. Features were reduced by Welch's t-statistics and random forest to approximately 13 V-J combinations, which fed a naive Bayes classifier. Thyroid-blood repertoire similarity was quantified with the Morisita-Horn index. TCRdb took the public reads, trimmed them with fastp at Q25, ran MiXCR for clone calling and kept in-frame beta chains. Each entry is one CDR3 protein sequence, shown with its most common DNA and genes. TCRdb, not the original authors, processed these V and J calls. The sample table records hundreds of thousands of distinct CDR3 sequences; 35% to 50% of these occur just once. 3% to 4% of the sample lies in the top ten.

Ten or more counts support this clonotype. Its specific antigen is unknown. Per-base qualities were not stored, and no clone one base away is much larger. Beyond this particular receptor, the publication reports: Among expanded thyroid clonotypes with frequency above 0.001, most also showed up in blood, which suggests that blood repertoires may reflect the thyroid immune response. No statistical method was used to set the sample size in advance, and the investigators knew which group each participant was assigned to. In cross-validation, the 13-signature model distinguished ophthalmopathy from stable hyperthyroidism with about 90% sensitivity and 81.08% specificity, and in the test set the corresponding values were around 80% and 75%. In validation, the model predicted ophthalmopathy progression with roughly 68% sensitivity and roughly 72% specificity; fewer than 15 predicted patients were CT-confirmed with GO in a median of around 6.5 months.

V gives up 0 bases and J gives up 9 bases, and the segment between their germline ends measures 16 bases. Looking up the germline V gene yields CDR1 SGHRS and CDR2 YFSETQ. The CDR3, cysteine through phenylalanine, is 16 amino acids long. The read is trimmed to its CDR3 DNA, 48 bases read in frame from base 1. The ophthalmopathy patients had moderately to severely active disease, with a Clinical Activity Score of 3 or higher, a NOSPECS grade of 4 or higher, and a disease duration of less than 3 months. Patients with other autoimmune diseases, uncontrolled infections, pregnancy or lactation were excluded. Diagnosis was based on clinical symptoms, serum thyroxine, TRAb, thyroid ultrasound and orbital computed tomography. PBMCs were isolated from about 9.1 ml of fresh peripheral blood by Ficoll-Paque density gradient centrifugation. Total RNA was extracted using Trizol reagent, and RNA quality was checked on an Agilent 2100 Bioanalyzer.

The sequenced material came from peripheral blood. The chain is assembled from TRBV5-1 and TRBJ1-6; a tentative D call is TRBD1 (5 bases match). This receptor was obtained from an adult man with Graves' ophthalmopathy. The DNA reads TGCGCCAGCAGCTTGGCCGGACGGACAACTGGTTCACCCCTCCACTTT. Its translation is CASSLAGRTTGSPLHF.